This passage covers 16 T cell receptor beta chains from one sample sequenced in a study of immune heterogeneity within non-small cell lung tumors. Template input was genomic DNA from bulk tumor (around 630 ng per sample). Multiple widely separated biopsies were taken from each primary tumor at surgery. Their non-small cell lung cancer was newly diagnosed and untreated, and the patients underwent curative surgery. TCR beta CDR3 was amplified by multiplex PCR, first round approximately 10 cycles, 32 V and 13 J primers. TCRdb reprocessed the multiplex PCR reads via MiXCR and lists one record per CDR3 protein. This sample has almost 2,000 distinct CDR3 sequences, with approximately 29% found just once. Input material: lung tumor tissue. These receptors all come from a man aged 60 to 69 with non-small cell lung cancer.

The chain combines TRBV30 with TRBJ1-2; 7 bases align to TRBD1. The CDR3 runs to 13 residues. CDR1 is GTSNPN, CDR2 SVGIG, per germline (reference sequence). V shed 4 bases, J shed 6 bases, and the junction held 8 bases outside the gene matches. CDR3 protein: CAWTLTGYDGYTF. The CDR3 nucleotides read TGTGCCTGGACCTTGACAGGGTACGATGGCTACACCTTC.

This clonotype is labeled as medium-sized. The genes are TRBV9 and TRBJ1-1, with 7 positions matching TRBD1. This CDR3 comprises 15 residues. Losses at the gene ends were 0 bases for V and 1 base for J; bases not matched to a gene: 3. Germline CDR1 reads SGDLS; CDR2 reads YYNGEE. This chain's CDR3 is CASSVAPGGNTEAFF. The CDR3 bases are TGTGCCAGCAGCGTAGCACCAGGGGGGAACACTGAAGCTTTCTTT.

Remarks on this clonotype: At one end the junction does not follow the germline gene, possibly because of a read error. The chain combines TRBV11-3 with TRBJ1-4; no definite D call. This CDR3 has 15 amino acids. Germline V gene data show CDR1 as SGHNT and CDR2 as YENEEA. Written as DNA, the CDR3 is TGTGCCAGCAGCCCGCAGGCGTCAACTAATGAAAATCTGTTTTTT. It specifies CASSPQASTNENLFF.

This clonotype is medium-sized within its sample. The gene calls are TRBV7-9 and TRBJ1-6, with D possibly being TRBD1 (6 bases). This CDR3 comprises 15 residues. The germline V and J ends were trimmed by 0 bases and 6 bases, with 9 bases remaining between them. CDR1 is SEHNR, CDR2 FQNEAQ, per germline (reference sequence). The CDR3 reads CASSLAVGGNSPLHF. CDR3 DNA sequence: TGTGCCAGCAGCTTAGCTGTAGGGGGTAATTCACCCCTCCACTTT.

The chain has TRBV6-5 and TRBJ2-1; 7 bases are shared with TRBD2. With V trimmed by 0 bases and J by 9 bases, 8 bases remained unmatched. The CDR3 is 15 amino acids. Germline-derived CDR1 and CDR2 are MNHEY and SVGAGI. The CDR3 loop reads CASSYSFAGAGEQFF. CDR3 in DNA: TGTGCCAGCAGTTACTCGTTCGCGGGAGCTGGTGAGCAGTTCTTC.

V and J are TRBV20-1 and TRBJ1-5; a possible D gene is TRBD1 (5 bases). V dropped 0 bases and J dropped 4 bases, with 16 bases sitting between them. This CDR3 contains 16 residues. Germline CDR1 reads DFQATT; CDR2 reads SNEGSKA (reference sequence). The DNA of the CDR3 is TGCAGTGCTAGAGATAGCTCGGGACCGCTGAATCAGCCCCAGCATTTT. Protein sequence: CSARDSSGPLNQPQHF.

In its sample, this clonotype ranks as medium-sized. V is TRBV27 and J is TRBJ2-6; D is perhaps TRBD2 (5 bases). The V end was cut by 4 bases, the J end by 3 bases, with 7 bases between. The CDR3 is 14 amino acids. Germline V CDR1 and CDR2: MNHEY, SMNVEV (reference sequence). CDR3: CASSWTFGANVLTF. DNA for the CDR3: TGTGCCAGCAGTTGGACTTTTGGGGCCAACGTCCTGACTTTC.

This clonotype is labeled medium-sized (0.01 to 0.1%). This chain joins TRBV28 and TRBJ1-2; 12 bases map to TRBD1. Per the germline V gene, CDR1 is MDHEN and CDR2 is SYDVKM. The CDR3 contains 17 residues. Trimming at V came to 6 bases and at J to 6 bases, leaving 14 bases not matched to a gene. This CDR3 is CASRPSGQGAERHGYTF. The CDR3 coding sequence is TGTGCCAGCAGACCATCGGGACAGGGGGCTGAGAGGCATGGCTACACCTTC.

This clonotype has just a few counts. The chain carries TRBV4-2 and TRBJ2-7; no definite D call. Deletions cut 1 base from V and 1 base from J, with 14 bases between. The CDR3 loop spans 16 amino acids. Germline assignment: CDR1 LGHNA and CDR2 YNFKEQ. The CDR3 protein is CASSQGSRQVSYEQYF. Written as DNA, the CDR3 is TGTGCCAGCAGCCAAGGATCTAGACAAGTATCCTACGAGCAGTACTTC.

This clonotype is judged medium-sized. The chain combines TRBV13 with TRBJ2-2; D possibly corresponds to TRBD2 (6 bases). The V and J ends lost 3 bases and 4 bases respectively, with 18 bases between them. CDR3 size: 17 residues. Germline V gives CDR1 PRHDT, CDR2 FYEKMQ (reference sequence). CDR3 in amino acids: CASSFLRSAGTTGELFF. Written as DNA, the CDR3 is TGTGCCAGCAGCTTCCTGAGGTCGGCGGGGACCACCGGGGAGCTGTTTTTT.

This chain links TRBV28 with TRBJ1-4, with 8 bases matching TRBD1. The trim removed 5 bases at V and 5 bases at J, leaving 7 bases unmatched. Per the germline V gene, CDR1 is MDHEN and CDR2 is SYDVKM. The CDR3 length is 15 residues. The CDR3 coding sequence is TGTGCCAGCAGTCCCGGACAGGGAGGAAATGAAAAACTGTTTTTT. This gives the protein CASSPGQGGNEKLFF.

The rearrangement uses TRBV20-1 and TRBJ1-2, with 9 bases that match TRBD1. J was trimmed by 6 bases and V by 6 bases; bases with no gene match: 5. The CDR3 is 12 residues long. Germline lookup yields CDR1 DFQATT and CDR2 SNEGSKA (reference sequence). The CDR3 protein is CSARTGGHGYTF. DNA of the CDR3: TGCAGTGCGAGAACAGGGGGCCATGGCTACACCTTC.

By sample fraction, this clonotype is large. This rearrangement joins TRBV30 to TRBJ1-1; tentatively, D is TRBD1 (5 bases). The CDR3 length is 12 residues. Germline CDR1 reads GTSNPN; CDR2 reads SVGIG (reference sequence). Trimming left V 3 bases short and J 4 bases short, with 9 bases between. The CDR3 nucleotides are TGTGCCTGGAGGTGGGGGGGCACTGAAGCTTTCTTT. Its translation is CAWRWGGTEAFF.

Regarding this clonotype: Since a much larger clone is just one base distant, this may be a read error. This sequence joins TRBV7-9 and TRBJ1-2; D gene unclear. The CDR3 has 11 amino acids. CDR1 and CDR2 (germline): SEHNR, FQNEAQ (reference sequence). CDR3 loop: CASSLGYAYTF. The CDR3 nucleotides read TGTGCCAGCAGCTTAGGGTATGCCTACACCTTC.

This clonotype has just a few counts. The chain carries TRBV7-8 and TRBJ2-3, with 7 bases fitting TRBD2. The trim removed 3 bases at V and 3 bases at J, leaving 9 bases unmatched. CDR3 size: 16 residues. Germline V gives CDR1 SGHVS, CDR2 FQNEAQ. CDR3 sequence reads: CASSFMAGASTDTQYF. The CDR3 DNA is TGTGCCAGCAGCTTTATGGCGGGAGCGAGTACAGATACGCAGTATTTT.

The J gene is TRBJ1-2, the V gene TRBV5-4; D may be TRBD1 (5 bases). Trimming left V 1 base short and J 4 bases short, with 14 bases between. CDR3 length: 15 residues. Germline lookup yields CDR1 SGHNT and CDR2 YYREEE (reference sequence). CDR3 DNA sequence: TGTGCCAGCAGCTTGTCTTCTGGGGGAGGCTATGGCTACACCTTC. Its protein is CASSLSSGGGYGYTF. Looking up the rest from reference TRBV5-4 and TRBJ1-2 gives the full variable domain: ETGVTQSPTHLIKTRGQQVTLRCSSQSGHNTVSWYQQALGQGPQFIFQYYREEENGRGNFPPRFSGLQFPNYSSELNVNALELDDSALYLCASSLSSGGGYGYTFGSGTRLTVV.